These T cell receptor beta chains were read from a single sample in a study of CD8 T cells in Susac syndrome. TCRdb re-analysed the immunoSEQ multiplex PCR reads in MiXCR, keeping a single row per CDR3 protein. Counted here are over 300,000 distinct CDR3 sequences, around 90% occurring once; the ten biggest clones make up roughly 0.064%. The sequencing input was CD4+ T cells from PBMCs. Receptors were obtained from a human donor with multiple sclerosis. The CDR3 runs from the conserved cysteine through the conserved F or W. The order of the fields is CDR3 length, V gene, clone size, J gene, D gene, CDR3 DNA, CDR3 protein. D genes are given only for firm matches. Clone size, where shown, is once, few, many, or a class for clones that have expanded.

CDR3 length: 15
V gene: TRBV6-2/TRBV6-3
clone size: NA
J gene: TRBJ2-5
D gene: NA
CDR3 DNA: TGTGCCAGCATCCTGGGTGAGGCTGGAAAAGAGACCCAGTACTTC
CDR3 protein: CASILGEAGKETQYF

CDR3 length: 15
V gene: TRBV5-4
clone size: NA
J gene: TRBJ1-4
D gene: TRBD1
CDR3 DNA: TGTGCCAGCAGCCCCGGGACAGGCCTTAATGAAAAACTGTTTTTT
CDR3 protein: CASSPGTGLNEKLFF

CDR3 length: 17
V gene: TRBV4-1
clone size: NA
J gene: TRBJ2-1
D gene: TRBD2
CDR3 DNA: TGCGCCAGCAGCCAAGTTACCGGACTAGCGGGAGTCAGTGAGCAGTTCTTC
CDR3 protein: CASSQVTGLAGVSEQFF

CDR3 length: 13
V gene: TRBV7-9
clone size: NA
J gene: TRBJ1-1
D gene: NA
CDR3 DNA: TGTGCCAGCAGTCTAGAGGGGGGGACTGAAGCTTTCTTT
CDR3 protein: CASSLEGGTEAFF

CDR3 length: 12
V gene: TRBV7-8
clone size: NA
J gene: TRBJ1-3
D gene: NA
CDR3 DNA: TGTGCCAGCAGCCAGGCTATCGACACCATATATTTT
CDR3 protein: CASSQAIDTIYF

CDR3 length: 16
V gene: TRBV20-1
clone size: NA
J gene: TRBJ2-1
D gene: TRBD2
CDR3 DNA: TGCAGTGCTGGACCCACTAGCGGGAGCTCCTACAATGAGCAGTTCTTC
CDR3 protein: CSAGPTSGSSYNEQFF

CDR3 length: 14
V gene: TRBV19
clone size: NA
J gene: TRBJ2-3
D gene: TRBD2
CDR3 DNA: TGTGCCAGTAAGGTAGCGGGGAGCACAGATACGCAGTATTTT
CDR3 protein: CASKVAGSTDTQYF

CDR3 length: 12
V gene: TRBV19
clone size: NA
J gene: TRBJ1-1
D gene: NA
CDR3 DNA: TGTGCCAGCTCCGACAGGAACACTGAAGCTTTCTTT
CDR3 protein: CASSDRNTEAFF

CDR3 length: 14
V gene: TRBV7-2
clone size: NA
J gene: TRBJ2-3
D gene: TRBD2
CDR3 DNA: TGTGCCAGCAGCCAGGGCGGGAGGTTGGATACGCAGTATTTT
CDR3 protein: CASSQGGRLDTQYF

CDR3 length: 18
V gene: TRBV14
clone size: NA
J gene: TRBJ1-1
D gene: TRBD1
CDR3 DNA: TGTGCCAGCTCGACGAGATTGACAGGGTTTGAGAGAAACACTGAAGCTTTCTTT
CDR3 protein: CASSTRLTGFERNTEAFF

CDR3 length: 16
V gene: TRBV19
clone size: NA
J gene: TRBJ2-7
D gene: TRBD1
CDR3 DNA: TGTGCCAGTAACTCAGGAACAGGGGGCTCTGCCTACGAGCAGTACTTC
CDR3 protein: CASNSGTGGSAYEQYF

CDR3 length: 14
V gene: TRBV5-6
clone size: NA
J gene: TRBJ1-2
D gene: NA
CDR3 DNA: TGTGCCAGCAGCGTCCGCGGGGGTTCCTATGGCTACACCTTC
CDR3 protein: CASSVRGGSYGYTF

CDR3 length: 14
V gene: TRBV11-2
clone size: NA
J gene: TRBJ2-5
D gene: NA
CDR3 DNA: TGTGCCAGCAGCTTAGATGGCAGGGGCGAGACCCAGTACTTC
CDR3 protein: CASSLDGRGETQYF

CDR3 length: 15
V gene: TRBV5-5
clone size: NA
J gene: TRBJ2-5
D gene: NA
CDR3 DNA: TGTGCCAGCAGCTTGAGGTCTGGAAGTGGAGAGACCCAGTACTTC
CDR3 protein: CASSLRSGSGETQYF

CDR3 length: 15
V gene: TRBV12-3/TRBV12-4
clone size: NA
J gene: TRBJ2-6
D gene: TRBD1
CDR3 DNA: TGTGCCAGCAGTACCCAGGGGGCCGGGGCCAACGTCCTGACTTTC
CDR3 protein: CASSTQGAGANVLTF

CDR3 length: 14
V gene: TRBV30
clone size: NA
J gene: TRBJ1-2
D gene: NA
CDR3 DNA: TGTGCCTGGAGTGTACGGAGGGGCGAGGGTGGCTACACCTTC
CDR3 protein: CAWSVRRGEGGYTF

CDR3 length: 13
V gene: TRBV6-6
clone size: NA
J gene: TRBJ1-3
D gene: NA
CDR3 DNA: TGTGCCAGCAGCCCCCAGATTGGAAACACCATATATTTT
CDR3 protein: CASSPQIGNTIYF

CDR3 length: 13
V gene: TRBV30
clone size: NA
J gene: TRBJ2-7
D gene: TRBD1
CDR3 DNA: TGTGCCTGGAGTGCAGACAGGGCGTACGAGCAGTACTTC
CDR3 protein: CAWSADRAYEQYF

CDR3 length: 15
V gene: TRBV4-1
clone size: once
J gene: TRBJ1-1
D gene: NA
CDR3 DNA: TGCGCCAGCAGGGGCCCCACCGAAAGACGATCCGAAGCTTTCTTT
CDR3 protein: CASRGPTERRSEAFF

CDR3 length: 16
V gene: TRBV4-3
clone size: NA
J gene: TRBJ2-7
D gene: TRBD2
CDR3 DNA: TGCGCCAGCAGCCAGGAACTAGCGGGAGTTGGCTACGAGCAGTACTTC
CDR3 protein: CASSQELAGVGYEQYF

CDR3 length: 16
V gene: TRBV2
clone size: NA
J gene: TRBJ2-2
D gene: NA
CDR3 DNA: TGTGCCAGCAGTGCTGAGTCGGGGGGCAACACCGGGGAGCTGTTTTTT
CDR3 protein: CASSAESGGNTGELFF

CDR3 length: 14
V gene: TRBV20-1
clone size: NA
J gene: TRBJ1-1
D gene: NA
CDR3 DNA: TGCAGTGCTAGTTCCCAGAGGGGGAACACTGAAGCTTTCTTT
CDR3 protein: CSASSQRGNTEAFF

CDR3 length: 15
V gene: TRBV18
clone size: NA
J gene: TRBJ2-7
D gene: TRBD1
CDR3 DNA: TGTGCCAGCTCACCATCCCGGGACAGGCCCGGCGAGCAGTACTTC
CDR3 protein: CASSPSRDRPGEQYF

CDR3 length: 12
V gene: TRBV29-1
clone size: NA
J gene: TRBJ2-2
D gene: NA
CDR3 DNA: TGCAGCGGAAGACAGGACACCGGGGAGCTGTTTTTT
CDR3 protein: CSGRQDTGELFF

CDR3 length: 15
V gene: TRBV28
clone size: NA
J gene: TRBJ2-5
D gene: TRBD1
CDR3 DNA: TGTGCCAGCAGAGTCCCGGGGACAGGGGTCGAGACCCAGTACTTC
CDR3 protein: CASRVPGTGVETQYF

CDR3 length: 13
V gene: TRBV7-9
clone size: NA
J gene: TRBJ1-2
D gene: TRBD1
CDR3 DNA: TGTGCCAGCAGTGACAGGGGGAACTATGGCTACACCTTC
CDR3 protein: CASSDRGNYGYTF